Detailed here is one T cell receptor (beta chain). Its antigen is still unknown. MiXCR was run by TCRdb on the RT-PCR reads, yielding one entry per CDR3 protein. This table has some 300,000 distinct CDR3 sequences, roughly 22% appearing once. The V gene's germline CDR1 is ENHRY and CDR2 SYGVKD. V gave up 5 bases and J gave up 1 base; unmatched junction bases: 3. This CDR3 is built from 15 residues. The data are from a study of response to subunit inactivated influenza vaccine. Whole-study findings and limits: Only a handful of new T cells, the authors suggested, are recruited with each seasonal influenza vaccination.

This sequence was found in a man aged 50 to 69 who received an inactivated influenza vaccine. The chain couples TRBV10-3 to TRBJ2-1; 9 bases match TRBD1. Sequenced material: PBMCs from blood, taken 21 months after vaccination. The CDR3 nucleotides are TGTGCCATCAGTAAGGACAGGGGATCCTACAATGAGCAGTTCTTC. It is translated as CAISKDRGSYNEQFF.